Each of the 10 T cell receptor beta chains below was sequenced from the same sample in a study of patients and donors after allogeneic stem cell transplantation. TCRdb recomputed calls from the RT-PCR reads with MiXCR, one row per CDR3 protein. The sample shows about 160,000 distinct CDR3 sequences, about a third of them seen only once. Input material: blood, either unsorted or a sorted T cell fraction (not recorded which). All receptors derive from a human donor who was either an allogeneic HSCT recipient or a stem cell or donor lymphocyte infusion donor (not recorded which). It is not recorded whose cells these are; they may come from a transplant donor.

The rearrangement joins TRBV6-5 to TRBJ1-1; 8 nucleotides align to TRBD1. The germline V gene has CDR1 MNHEY and CDR2 SVGAGI. V shed 5 bases and J 5 bases; nucleotides not matched to a gene: 10. This CDR3 comprises 15 residues. This CDR3 is CASSPRQGSVTEAFF. The CDR3 DNA sequence: TGTGCCAGCAGTCCTCGACAGGGGTCGGTGACTGAAGCTTTCTTT.

The chain has TRBV15 and TRBJ1-1; D unresolved. This CDR3 spans 13 amino acids. V lost 3 bases to trimming and J lost 4 bases, with 9 bases between them. Germline V gene sequence: CDR1 LNHNV, CDR2 YYDKDF (reference sequence). CDR3 nucleotides: TGTGCCACCAGCAGCGGGCGAAGCACTGAAGCTTTCTTT. This codes for CATSSGRSTEAFF.

This clonotype was detected only a few times. The chain carries TRBV20-1 and TRBJ1-5, with D uncertain. The V gene's germline CDR1 is DFQATT and CDR2 SNEGSKA (reference sequence). The V and J ends lost 0 bases and 0 bases respectively, with 12 bases between them. The CDR3 is 16 residues long. The CDR3: CSARDRGLYSNQPQHF. As DNA, the CDR3 is TGCAGTGCTAGAGATCGGGGTTTGTATAGCAATCAGCCCCAGCATTTT.

This clonotype was counted only a few times. The rearrangement links TRBV27 to TRBJ2-7; 8 positions agree with TRBD1. Trimming took 5 bases from V and 3 from J; bases not matched to a gene: 6. The CDR3 runs to 14 residues. Germline lookup yields CDR1 MNHEY and CDR2 SMNVEV (reference sequence). In DNA, the CDR3 is TGTGCCAGCAGTCCCAGGACAGGGAACTACGAGCAGTACGTC. Translating gives CASSPRTGNYEQYV.

The CDR3 region has the DNA TGTGCCAGCAGTTACTCGATCGATTATGGCTACACCTTC. Translating it yields CASSYSIDYGYTF. The chain links TRBV6-5 to TRBJ1-2; D unresolved. This CDR3 spans 13 amino acids. V lost 0 bases and J 5 bases, leaving 7 bases between the germline ends. The V gene's germline CDR1 is MNHEY and CDR2 SVGAGI.

This clonotype was counted only a few times. The V call is TRBV7-9, the J call TRBJ1-5, with a possible D match to TRBD1 (5 bases). Germline CDR1 reads SEHNR; CDR2 reads FQNEAQ (reference sequence). Trimming left V 4 bases short and J 9 bases short, with 13 bases between. The CDR3 covers 13 residues. CDR3 sequence: CASSSGHLAPQHF. The CDR3 DNA sequence: TGTGCCAGCAGCTCTGGACATTTAGCGCCCCAGCATTTT.

The chain joins TRBV28 to TRBJ1-5, with a possible D match to TRBD1 (5 bases). CDR3 length: 16 residues. The ends were cut back, 4 bases at V and 0 bases at J, with 13 bases in the middle. Germline V CDR1 and CDR2: MDHEN, SYDVKM. The CDR3 loop reads CASSSTEGYSNQPQHF. CDR3 DNA: TGTGCCAGCAGTTCCACCGAGGGGTATAGCAATCAGCCCCAGCATTTT.

V is TRBV4-2 and J is TRBJ2-5; D perhaps matches TRBD2 (7 bases). This CDR3 region has 16 residues. Germline CDR1 is LGHNA and CDR2 is YNFKEQ. Trimming took 1 base from V and 4 from J, leaving 16 bases between them. The CDR3 coding sequence is TGTGCCAGCAGCCAAGGGGATGGGGGGGGCCGAGAGACCCAGTACTTC. This gives the protein CASSQGDGGGRETQYF.

This clonotype came up a few times. This chain joins TRBV28 and TRBJ2-4, with D perhaps matching TRBD2 (6 bases). Germline CDR1 reads MDHEN; CDR2 reads SYDVKM. V dropped 3 bases and J dropped 5 bases, with 11 bases sitting between them. The CDR3 sequence is 14 residues long. The CDR3 protein is CASSLWEEENIQYF. The CDR3 bases are TGTGCCAGCAGTTTGTGGGAGGAAGAAAACATTCAGTACTTC.

The rearrangement joins TRBV12-3 or TRBV12-4 to TRBJ2-5; D is unclear. This CDR3 comprises 12 residues. V was pared by 8 bases and J by 4 bases, with 11 bases between. This CDR3 is CASGRNGETQYF. The CDR3 coding sequence is TGTGCCAGCGGAAGAAACGGAGAGACCCAGTACTTC.